What follows describes a single T cell receptor (beta chain). This clonotype was seen at least ten times. Its antigen remains undetermined. Base qualities were left out, and no much larger clone turns up one base away. These data are taken from a study of T-cell reconstitution after alpha-beta-depleted transplantation in children (TCRdb year 2016). Turning to the overall study: The study quantitatively tracked T-cell immune reconstitution after TCRalphabeta/CD19-depleted allogeneic hematopoietic cell transplantation in children using TCR repertoire profiling.

The library was prepared using PCR. Sequencing was performed on an Illumina HiSeq 2500. To normalize quantification of the TCRbeta repertoire, the TCR libraries were built with molecular barcoding that relied on unique molecular identifiers. TCRdb reprocessed the public reads (quality trimming at Q25 with fastp, clone calling with MiXCR) and kept in-frame beta chains. Every CDR3 protein is listed once, alongside the most common genes and DNA of its rows. In all, the sample holds over 550,000 distinct CDR3 sequences, and 8% to 11% of those were seen once. The biggest ten clones account for about 4.2% of the sample. For this chain, trimming is 7 bases at the V end and 2 bases at the J end, and the number of junction bases without a gene match is 6. The CDR3 starts with the cysteine, ends with the phenylalanine, and has 13 residues. CDR3 DNA is the only sequence kept; it has 39 bases, read in frame from the first base. According to the germline V gene, CDR1 reads SQVTM and CDR2 reads ANQGSEA.

Sequences were derived from PBMCs from the stem cell graft donor, sampled from the stem cell graft. The receptor chain draws on TRBV29-1 and TRBJ2-5, with 8 central nucleotides matching TRBD2. The sequence derives from a human donor who donated a stem cell graft to a child with acute myeloid leukemia. The DNA sequence reads TGCAGCGCAATAGCGGGAATTCAAGAGACCCAGTACTTC. The translation is CSAIAGIQETQYF.